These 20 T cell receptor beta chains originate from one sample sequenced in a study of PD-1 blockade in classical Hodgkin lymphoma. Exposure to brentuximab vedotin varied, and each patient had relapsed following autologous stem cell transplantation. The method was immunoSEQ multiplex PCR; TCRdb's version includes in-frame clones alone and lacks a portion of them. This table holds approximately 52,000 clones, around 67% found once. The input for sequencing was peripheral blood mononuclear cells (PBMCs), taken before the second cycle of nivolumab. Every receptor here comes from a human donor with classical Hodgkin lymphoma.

The CDR3 coding sequence is TGTGCCAGTAGTAACCGGGACAGTCATAATGAAAAACTGTTTTTT. Translation gives CASSNRDSHNEKLFF. The chain is built from TRBV19 and TRBJ1-4; 7 positions match TRBD1. CDR3 length equals 15 residues. V trimming: 4 bases; J trimming: 4 bases; junction bases outside the gene matches: 6. Looked up from germline, CDR1 is LNHDA and CDR2 is SQIVND (reference sequence).

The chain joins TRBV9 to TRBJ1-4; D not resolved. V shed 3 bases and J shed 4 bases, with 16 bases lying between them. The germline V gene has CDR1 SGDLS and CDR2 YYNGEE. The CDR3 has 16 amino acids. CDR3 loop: CASSESPRGDNEKLFF. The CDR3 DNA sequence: TGTGCCAGCAGCGAATCACCGCGCGGGGATAATGAAAAACTGTTTTTT.

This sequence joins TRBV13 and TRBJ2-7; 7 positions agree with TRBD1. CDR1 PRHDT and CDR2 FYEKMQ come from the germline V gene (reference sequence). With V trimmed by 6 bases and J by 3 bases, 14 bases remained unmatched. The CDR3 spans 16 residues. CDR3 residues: CASSQSGQLNYYEQYF. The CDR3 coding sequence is TGTGCCAGCAGTCAGTCGGGACAGTTAAATTACTACGAGCAGTACTTC.

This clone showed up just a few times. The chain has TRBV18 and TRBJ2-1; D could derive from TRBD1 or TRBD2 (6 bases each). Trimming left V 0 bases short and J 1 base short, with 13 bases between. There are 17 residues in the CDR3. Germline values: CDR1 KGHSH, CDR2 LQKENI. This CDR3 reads CASSPPVGGQSYNEQFF. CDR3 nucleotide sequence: TGTGCCAGCTCACCACCGGTGGGGGGCCAATCCTACAATGAGCAGTTCTTC.

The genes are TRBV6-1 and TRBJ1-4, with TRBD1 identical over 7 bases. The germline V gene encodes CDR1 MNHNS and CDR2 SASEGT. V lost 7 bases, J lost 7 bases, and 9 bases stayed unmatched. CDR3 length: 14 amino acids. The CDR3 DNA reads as TGTGCCAGCAAACTAGGACAGGCCTCTGAAAAACTGTTTTTT. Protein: CASKLGQASEKLFF.

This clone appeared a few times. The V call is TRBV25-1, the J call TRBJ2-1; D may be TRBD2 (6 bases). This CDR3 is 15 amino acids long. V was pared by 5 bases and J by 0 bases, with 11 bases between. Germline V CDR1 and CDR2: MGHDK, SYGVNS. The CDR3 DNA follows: TGTGCCAGCAGTACATGGGGAGGCTCCTACAATGAGCAGTTCTTC. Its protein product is CASSTWGGSYNEQFF.

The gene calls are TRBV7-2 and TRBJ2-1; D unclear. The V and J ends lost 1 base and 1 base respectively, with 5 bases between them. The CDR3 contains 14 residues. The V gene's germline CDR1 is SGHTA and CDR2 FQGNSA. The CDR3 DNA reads TGTGCCAGCAGCTTAGGCACTTCCTACAATGAGCAGTTCTTC. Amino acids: CASSLGTSYNEQFF.

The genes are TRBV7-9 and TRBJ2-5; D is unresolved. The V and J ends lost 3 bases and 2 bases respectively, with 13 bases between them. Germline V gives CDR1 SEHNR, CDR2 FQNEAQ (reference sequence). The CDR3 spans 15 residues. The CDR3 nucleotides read TGTGCCAGCAGCTTCCCGAGGACCACTCAAGAGACCCAGTACTTC. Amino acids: CASSFPRTTQETQYF.

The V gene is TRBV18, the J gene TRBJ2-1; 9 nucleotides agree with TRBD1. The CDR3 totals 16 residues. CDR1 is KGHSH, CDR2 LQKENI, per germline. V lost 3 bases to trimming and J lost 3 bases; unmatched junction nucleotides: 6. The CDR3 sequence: CASSPRDRVDYNEQFF. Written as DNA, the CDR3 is TGTGCCAGCTCACCCCGGGACAGGGTGGACTACAATGAGCAGTTCTTC.

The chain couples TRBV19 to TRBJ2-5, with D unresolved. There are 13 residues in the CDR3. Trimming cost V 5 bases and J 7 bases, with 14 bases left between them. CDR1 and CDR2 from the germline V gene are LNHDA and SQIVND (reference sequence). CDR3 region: CASSSRPSGTQYF. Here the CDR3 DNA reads TGTGCCAGTAGTTCCCGGCCCTCGGGGACCCAGTACTTC.

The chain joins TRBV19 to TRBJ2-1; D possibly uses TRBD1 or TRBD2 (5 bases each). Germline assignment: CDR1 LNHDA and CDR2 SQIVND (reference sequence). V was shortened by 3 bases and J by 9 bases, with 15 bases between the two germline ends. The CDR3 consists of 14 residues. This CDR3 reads CASSIGAERSEQFF. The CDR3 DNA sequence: TGTGCCAGTAGTATTGGGGCCGAGCGGAGTGAGCAGTTCTTC. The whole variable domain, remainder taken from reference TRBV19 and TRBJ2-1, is DGGITQSPKYLFRKEGQNVTLSCEQNLNHDAMYWYRQDPGQGLRLIYYSQIVNDFQKGDIAEGYSVSREKKESFPLTVTSAQKNPTAFYLCASSIGAERSEQFFGPGTRLTVL.

CDR3 protein: CASSSYEVGTASYGRTQYF. For the CDR3, the DNA is TGTGCCAGTAGTAGTTATGAGGTAGGGACAGCATCTTACGGGCGAACGCAGTATTTT. The chain couples TRBV19 to TRBJ2-3, with TRBD1 matching 7 bases. V lost 4 bases, J lost 9 bases, and 25 bases stayed unmatched. Germline CDR1 LNHDA, CDR2 SQIVND (reference sequence). The CDR3 runs 19 residues.

The CDR3 DNA follows: TGTGCCAGCAGCTCCAGGGGTGGCACCGGGGAGCTGTTTTTT. Protein sequence: CASSSRGGTGELFF. The chain carries TRBV11-2 and TRBJ2-2; D perhaps matches TRBD1 (6 bases). Germline loops: CDR1 SGHAT, CDR2 FQNNGV. CDR3 length equals 14 residues. V lost 4 bases to trimming and J lost 4 bases, with 10 bases between them.

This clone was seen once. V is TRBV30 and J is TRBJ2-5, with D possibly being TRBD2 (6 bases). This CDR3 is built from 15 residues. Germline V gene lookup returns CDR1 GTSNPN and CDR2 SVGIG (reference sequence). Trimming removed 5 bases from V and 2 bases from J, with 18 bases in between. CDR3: CAWDLEGRGQETQYF. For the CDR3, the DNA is TGTGCCTGGGACCTGGAGGGGCGGGGACAAGAGACCCAGTACTTC.

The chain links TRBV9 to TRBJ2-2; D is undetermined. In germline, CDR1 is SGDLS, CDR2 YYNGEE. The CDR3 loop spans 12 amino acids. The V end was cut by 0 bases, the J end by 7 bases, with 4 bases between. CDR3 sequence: CASSVDIGELFF. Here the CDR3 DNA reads TGTGCCAGCAGCGTAGACATCGGGGAGCTGTTTTTT.

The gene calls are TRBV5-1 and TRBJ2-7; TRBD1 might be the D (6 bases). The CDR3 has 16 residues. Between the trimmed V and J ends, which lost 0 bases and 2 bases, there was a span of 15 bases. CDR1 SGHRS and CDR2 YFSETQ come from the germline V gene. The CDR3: CASSLERRGGAYEQYF. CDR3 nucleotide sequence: TGCGCCAGCAGCTTGGAACGCAGGGGTGGGGCCTACGAGCAGTACTTC.

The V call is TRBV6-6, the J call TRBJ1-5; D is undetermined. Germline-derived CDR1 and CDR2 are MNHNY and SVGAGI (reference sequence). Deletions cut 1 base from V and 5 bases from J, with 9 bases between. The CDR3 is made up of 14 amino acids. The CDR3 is CASSYWVGDQPQHF. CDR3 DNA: TGTGCCAGCAGTTACTGGGTTGGGGATCAGCCCCAGCATTTT.

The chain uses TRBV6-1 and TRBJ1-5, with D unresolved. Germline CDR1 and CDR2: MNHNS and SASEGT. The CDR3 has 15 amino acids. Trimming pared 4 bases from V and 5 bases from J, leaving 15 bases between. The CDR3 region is CASSVPGPRDQPQHF. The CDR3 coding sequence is TGTGCCAGCAGTGTCCCGGGCCCCAGAGATCAGCCCCAGCATTTT.

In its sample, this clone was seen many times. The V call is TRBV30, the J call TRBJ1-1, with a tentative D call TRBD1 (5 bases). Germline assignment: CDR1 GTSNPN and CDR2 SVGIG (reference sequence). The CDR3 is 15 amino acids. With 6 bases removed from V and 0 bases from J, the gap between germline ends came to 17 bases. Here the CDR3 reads CACVGGAGVNTEAFF. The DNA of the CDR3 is TGTGCCTGTGTAGGAGGGGCTGGAGTGAACACTGAAGCTTTCTTT.

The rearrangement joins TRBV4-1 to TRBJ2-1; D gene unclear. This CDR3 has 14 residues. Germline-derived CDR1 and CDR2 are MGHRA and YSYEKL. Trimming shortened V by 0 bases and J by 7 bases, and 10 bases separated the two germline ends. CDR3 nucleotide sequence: TGCGCCAGCAGCCAAGATCTTATGGGGAATGAGCAGTTCTTC. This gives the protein CASSQDLMGNEQFF.